A selection of T cell receptor beta chains follows, all from one sample in a study of CD8 T cells in Susac syndrome. MiXCR, run by TCRdb on the immunoSEQ multiplex PCR reads, gives a single entry per CDR3 protein. This repertoire shows about 130,000 distinct CDR3 sequences, 80% to 95% found once; its top ten account for roughly 0.32%. The material sequenced was CD8+ T cells from PBMCs. The origin of the receptors is a human donor with multiple sclerosis. Each CDR3 is given with its conserved first and last residue. A D gene is named only where the DNA matches it firmly. Size tells how often a clone was seen (once, few, many) or the class of an expanded clone, and some rows leave it out.

.	TRBV10-3	TRBJ1-2	.	CAIPATDLYGYTF	TGTGCCATCCCGGCAACAGACCTTTATGGCTACACCTTC
.	TRBV5-6	TRBJ2-1	.	CASSSTGEQFF	TGTGCCAGCAGCTCCACGGGTGAGCAGTTCTTC
.	TRBV4-1	TRBJ2-2	TRBD2	CASSHAQAGGAELFF	TGCGCCAGCAGCCATGCCCAGGCGGGGGGTGCGGAGCTGTTTTTT
.	TRBV27	TRBJ2-5	.	CASSLWAGIQETQYF	TGTGCCAGCAGTTTATGGGCAGGGATACAAGAGACCCAGTACTTC
.	TRBV23-1	TRBJ2-1	TRBD2	CASTRTSGTPLEQFF	TGCGCCAGCACCCGTACTAGCGGGACCCCCTTGGAGCAGTTCTTC
.	TRBV5-1	TRBJ2-1	TRBD2	CASSLGTSGADEQFF	TGCGCCAGCAGCTTGGGGACTAGCGGGGCCGATGAGCAGTTCTTC
once	TRBV21-1	TRBJ1-1	.	CASTSDRRNTEAFF	TGTGCCAGCACTTCCGACAGGAGGAACACTGAAGCTTTCTTT
.	TRBV29-1	TRBJ1-4	.	CSVVSGTGEKLFF	TGCAGCGTTGTGTCCGGGACGGGCGAAAAACTGTTTTTT
once	TRBV27	TRBJ2-5	.	CASTPNQETQYF	TGTGCCAGCACCCCTAACCAAGAGACCCAGTACTTC
.	TRBV7-2	TRBJ2-1	TRBD2	CASAPPAGGPLYNEQFF	TGTGCCAGCGCGCCTCCCGCGGGGGGGCCTTTGTACAATGAGCAGTTCTTC
.	TRBV6-2/TRBV6-3	TRBJ2-4	.	CASSYSISVFKNIQYF	TGTGCCAGCAGTTACTCGATTTCTGTATTCAAAAACATTCAGTACTTC
.	TRBV5-1	TRBJ1-1	.	CASSLGWDTEAFF	TGCGCCAGCAGCTTGGGTTGGGACACTGAAGCTTTCTTT
.	TRBV30	TRBJ2-7	TRBD1	CAWDREGHEQYF	TGTGCCTGGGACAGGGAAGGGCACGAGCAGTACTTC
.	TRBV27	TRBJ1-2	TRBD1	CASSLSGTANYGYTF	TGTGCCAGCAGTTTATCGGGGACAGCTAACTATGGCTACACCTTC